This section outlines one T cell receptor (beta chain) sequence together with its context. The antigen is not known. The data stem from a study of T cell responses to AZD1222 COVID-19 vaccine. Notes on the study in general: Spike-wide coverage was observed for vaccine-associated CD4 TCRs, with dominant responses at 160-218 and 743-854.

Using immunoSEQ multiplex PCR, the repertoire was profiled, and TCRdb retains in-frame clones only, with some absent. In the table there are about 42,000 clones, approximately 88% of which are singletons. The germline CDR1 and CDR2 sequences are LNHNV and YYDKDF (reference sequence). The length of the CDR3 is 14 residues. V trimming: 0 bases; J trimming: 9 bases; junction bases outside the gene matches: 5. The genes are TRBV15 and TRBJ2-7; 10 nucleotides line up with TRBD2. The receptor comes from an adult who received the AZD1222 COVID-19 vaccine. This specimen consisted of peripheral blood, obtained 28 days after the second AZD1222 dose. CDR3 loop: CATSRDLAGERQYF. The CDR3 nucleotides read TGTGCCACCAGCAGAGATCTAGCGGGAGAGCGGCAGTACTTC.